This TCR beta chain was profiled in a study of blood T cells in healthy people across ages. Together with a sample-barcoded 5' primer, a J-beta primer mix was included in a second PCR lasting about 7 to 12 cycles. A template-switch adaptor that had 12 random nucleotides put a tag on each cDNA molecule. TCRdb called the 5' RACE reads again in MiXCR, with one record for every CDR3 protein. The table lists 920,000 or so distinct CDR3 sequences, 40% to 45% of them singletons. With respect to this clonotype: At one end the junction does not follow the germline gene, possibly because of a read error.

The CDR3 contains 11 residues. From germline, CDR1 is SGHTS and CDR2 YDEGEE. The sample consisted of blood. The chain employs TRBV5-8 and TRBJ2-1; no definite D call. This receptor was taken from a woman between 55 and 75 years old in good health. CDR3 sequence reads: CASSLLYPQFF. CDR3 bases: TGTGCAAGCAGCTTGTTATACCCCCAGTTCTTC.